This TCR beta chain was observed in a study of blood T cells in healthy people across ages. The sample holds a few counts of this clonotype. The antigen is not known. Study results and limitations: Age advanced and TCR beta diversity per million T cells fell, roughly linearly. TCR beta diversity correlated strongly with naive T cell percentage.

The CDR3 consists of 13 residues. It was with a sample-barcoded 5' primer and a J-beta primer mix that a second PCR of roughly 7 to 12 cycles was run. A template-switch adaptor that had 12 random nucleotides put a tag on each cDNA molecule. Each CDR3 protein gets one entry after TCRdb re-called the 5' RACE reads with MiXCR. This table holds approximately 800,000 distinct CDR3 sequences, around 62% found once. The source material was blood. This clonotype was obtained from a man younger than 40 in good health. This sequence joins TRBV21-1 and TRBJ2-5. TRBV21-1 constitutes a pseudogene. In DNA form, the CDR3 reads TGTGCCAGCAGCAAAGAGCTAGAAGAGACCCAGTACTTC. Its translation is CASSKELEETQYF.